The clone carrying this T cell receptor (beta chain) has only a few counts. Its antigen is unknown. Researchers ran the PCR with 60 Vbeta and 13 Jbeta primers. The repertoire was sequenced with immunoSEQ multiplex PCR; TCRdb's copy has only in-frame clones and lacks some. The sample contains 150,000 or so clones, about 75% of which appear only once. The CDR3 sequence is 16 residues long. CDR1 and CDR2 (germline): LNHNV, YYDKDF (reference sequence). The donors comprised healthy bone marrow donors. The data derive from a study of cytomegalovirus exposure and HLA in healthy donors. General observations from the study: Productive status was seen about 90% or about 30% of the time for most TCR beta V segments in an earlier analysis. TCR beta sequences numbering 15,000 to 20,000 were associated with HLA alleles at 0.05 false discovery rate in a later analysis.

The clonotype originates from a female donor in good health and CMV-seronegative. The chain joins TRBV15 to TRBJ2-5; 10 bases map to TRBD1. The J call may be mistaken, given a closer DNA end match to TRBJ2-7. The sample comprised PBMCs. CDR3 nucleotides: TGTGCCACCAGCAGAGCCACAGGGACAGGGGCCTACGAGCAGTACTTC. As protein: CATSRATGTGAYEQYF.